This TCR beta chain originates from a study of blood T cell repertoires in COVID-19. The wider study: The study drew acute and convalescent COVID-19 samples from the United States, Italy and Spain. PBMCs, B-cell-depleted T cells, or T cells provided the cDNA or gDNA that made up the material.

Authors' methods: Estimates of nucleated cell counts were drawn from the amplification of reference gene primers. Repertoires were generated with immunoSEQ multiplex PCR, while TCRdb's copy carries only in-frame clones and drops some. V and J calls and clone size are those listed in that table; D and trimming were worked out from the DNA. The sample lists 100,000 or so clones; 75% to 85% were seen once. The V gene's germline CDR1 is SSHAT and CDR2 FNYEAQ (reference sequence). The CDR3 extends over 15 amino acids. Notes on this clone: The junction does not match germline at one end; this may be a read error.

The chain links TRBV7-7 to TRBJ2-7; 14 nucleotides match TRBD2. This TCR derives from a human donor in a cohort sampled during active COVID-19. Material for sequencing was peripheral blood. This CDR3 reads CASSPGTSGSSEQYF. CDR3 nucleotide sequence: TGTGCTAGCAGCCCCGGGACTAGCGGGAGTTCCGAGCAGTACTTC.